This T cell receptor beta chain came from a study of blood T cell repertoires in COVID-19. Study details: Researchers got acute and convalescent COVID-19 samples from the United States, Italy and Spain. PBMCs, B-cell-depleted T cells, or T cells were the source of the cDNA or gDNA that made up the material.

In the authors' workflow: Amplifying reference gene primers gave estimates of nucleated cell counts. Profiling relied on immunoSEQ multiplex PCR, and the TCRdb table lists in-frame clones only, not all of them. The V and J calls and clone size are taken from that table; D and trimming were inferred from the DNA. In the table there are 250,000 to 350,000 clones, less than 90% of which are singletons. This CDR3 spans 14 amino acids. The clonotype originates from a woman aged 50 to 65 who had recovered from COVID-19. The rearrangement uses TRBV21-1 and TRBJ2-2; the D call in the table, TRBD2, was not verified against the DNA. TRBV21-1 is a pseudogene segment. Source material: PBMCs or T cells enriched from blood (not recorded which). This CDR3 reads CASSAEPRSGELFF. For the CDR3, the DNA is TGTGCCAGCAGCGCAGAGCCTAGGTCCGGGGAGCTGTTTTTT.